One and the same sample provided the 5 T cell receptor beta chains below, sequenced in a study of blood T cell repertoires in COVID-19. Generated by immunoSEQ multiplex PCR, the TCRdb table keeps only in-frame clones and is missing some. The sample consists of around 300,000 clones, about 90% of them appearing once. The sequencing input was PBMCs or T cells enriched from blood (not recorded which). Receptor source: a woman aged 18-30 years with acute COVID-19.

This chain joins TRBV9 and TRBJ2-2; D not resolved. The CDR3 totals 15 residues. Germline loops: CDR1 SGDLS, CDR2 YYNGEE. Trimming took off 0 bases at V and 1 base at J, with 7 bases between the two ends. The CDR3 bases are TGTGCCAGCAGCGTAGGGAGTTTGAACACCGGGGAGCTGTTTTTT. This codes for CASSVGSLNTGELFF.

The J gene is TRBJ1-6, the V gene TRBV6-1; D call uncertain. Trimming stripped 3 bases from V and 5 bases from J, with 8 bases between. The CDR3 sequence is 14 residues long. Per the germline V gene, CDR1 is MNHNS and CDR2 is SASEGT. The CDR3 DNA sequence: TGTGCCAGCAGTGACCAGCGGGATAATTCACCCCTCCACTTT. It is translated as CASSDQRDNSPLHF.

The chain recombines TRBV7-9 with TRBJ2-7; a weak D match, TRBD1 (5 bases). The V gene lost 11 bases and the J gene lost 5 bases, with 19 bases spanning the gap. The germline V gene encodes CDR1 SEHNR and CDR2 FQNEAQ (reference sequence). The CDR3 is 13 amino acids. The CDR3 loop reads CASSRGGVDEQYF. CDR3 sequence (DNA): TGTGCCTCCTCAAGGGGCGGAGTGGACGAGCAGTACTTC.

The J gene is TRBJ1-1, the V gene TRBV6-1, with a possible D match to TRBD1 (6 bases). Trimming cost V 3 bases and J 0 bases, with 17 bases left between them. CDR3 size: 17 residues. CDR1 is MNHNS, CDR2 SASEGT, per germline. The DNA for the CDR3 is TGTGCCAGCAGTGATCCAGCCTCAGGGGCCTTGAACACTGAAGCTTTCTTT. Protein: CASSDPASGALNTEAFF.

This chain uses TRBV28 with TRBJ1-3, with D possibly being TRBD1 (5 bases). V gave up 8 bases and J gave up 0 bases, with 17 bases separating them. This CDR3 spans 16 amino acids. The germline gives CDR1 MDHEN, CDR2 SYDVKM. DNA for the CDR3: TGTGCCAGCGGGGAAGGGGTCTTTTACTCTGGAAACACCATATATTTT. It is translated as CASGEGVFYSGNTIYF.